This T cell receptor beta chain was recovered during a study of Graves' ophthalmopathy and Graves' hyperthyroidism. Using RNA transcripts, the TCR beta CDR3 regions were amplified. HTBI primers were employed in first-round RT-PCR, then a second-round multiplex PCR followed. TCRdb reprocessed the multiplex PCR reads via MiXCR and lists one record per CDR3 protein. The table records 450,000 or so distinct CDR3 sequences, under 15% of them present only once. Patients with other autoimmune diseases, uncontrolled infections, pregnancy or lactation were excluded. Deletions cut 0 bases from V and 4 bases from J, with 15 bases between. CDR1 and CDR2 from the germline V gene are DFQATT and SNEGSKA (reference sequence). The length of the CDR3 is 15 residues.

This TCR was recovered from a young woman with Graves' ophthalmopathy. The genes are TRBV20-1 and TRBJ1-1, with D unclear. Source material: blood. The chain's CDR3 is CSARDRYGSVTEAFF. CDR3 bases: TGCAGTGCTAGAGATCGGTACGGTTCGGTCACTGAAGCTTTCTTT.